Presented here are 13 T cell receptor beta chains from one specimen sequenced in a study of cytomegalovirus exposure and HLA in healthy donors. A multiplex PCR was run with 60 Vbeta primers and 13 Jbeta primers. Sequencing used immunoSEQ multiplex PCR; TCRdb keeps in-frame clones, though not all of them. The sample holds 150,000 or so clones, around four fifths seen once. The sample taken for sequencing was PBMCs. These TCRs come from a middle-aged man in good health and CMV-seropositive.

The CDR3 spells CASSSRSGVGADTQYF. Written as DNA, the CDR3 is TGTGCCAGTAGTTCCAGATCAGGGGTGGGCGCAGATACGCAGTATTTT. The rearrangement joins TRBV19 to TRBJ2-3, with D possibly being TRBD1 (6 bases). There are 16 residues in the CDR3. V was shortened by 5 bases and J by 4 bases, with 19 bases between the two germline ends. Germline CDR1 LNHDA, CDR2 SQIVND (reference sequence).

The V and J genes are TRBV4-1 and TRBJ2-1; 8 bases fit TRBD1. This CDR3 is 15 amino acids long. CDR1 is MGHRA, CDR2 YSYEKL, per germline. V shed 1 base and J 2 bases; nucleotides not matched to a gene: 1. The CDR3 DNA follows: TGCGCCAGCAGCCAAGCAGGGGGCCCCTACAATGAGCAGTTCTTC. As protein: CASSQAGGPYNEQFF.

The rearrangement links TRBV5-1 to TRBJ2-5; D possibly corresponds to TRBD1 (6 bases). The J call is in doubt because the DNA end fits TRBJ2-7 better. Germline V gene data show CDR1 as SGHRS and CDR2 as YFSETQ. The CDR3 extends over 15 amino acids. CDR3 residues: CASSLMTGTLYEQYF. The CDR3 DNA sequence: TGCGCCAGCAGCTTGATGACCGGGACACTCTACGAGCAGTACTTC.

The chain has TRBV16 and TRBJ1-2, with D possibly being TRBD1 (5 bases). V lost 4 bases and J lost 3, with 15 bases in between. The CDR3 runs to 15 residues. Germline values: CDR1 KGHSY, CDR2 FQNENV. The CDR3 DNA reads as TGTGCCAGCAGCCTCCTAACTTCGGGGGACTATGGCTACACCTTC. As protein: CASSLLTSGDYGYTF.

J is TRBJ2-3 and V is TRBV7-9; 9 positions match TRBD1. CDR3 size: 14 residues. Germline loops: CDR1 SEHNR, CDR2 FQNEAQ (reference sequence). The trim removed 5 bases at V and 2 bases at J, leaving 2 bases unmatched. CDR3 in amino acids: CASSGQGNTDTQYF. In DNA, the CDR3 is TGTGCCAGCAGCGGACAGGGGAACACAGATACGCAGTATTTT.

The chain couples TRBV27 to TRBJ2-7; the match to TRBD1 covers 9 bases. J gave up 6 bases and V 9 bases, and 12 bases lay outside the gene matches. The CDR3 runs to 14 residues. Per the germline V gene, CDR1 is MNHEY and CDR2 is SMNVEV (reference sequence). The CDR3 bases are TGTGCCAGTCTCCCCCGGACAGGGGATTTCGAGCAGTACTTC. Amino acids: CASLPRTGDFEQYF.

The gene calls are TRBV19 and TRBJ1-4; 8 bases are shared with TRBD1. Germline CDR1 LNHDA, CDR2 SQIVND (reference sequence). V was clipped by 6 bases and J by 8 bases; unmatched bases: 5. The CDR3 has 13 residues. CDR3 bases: TGTGCCAGTAGGACCGGACAGGGAGAAAAACTGTTTTTT. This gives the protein CASRTGQGEKLFF.

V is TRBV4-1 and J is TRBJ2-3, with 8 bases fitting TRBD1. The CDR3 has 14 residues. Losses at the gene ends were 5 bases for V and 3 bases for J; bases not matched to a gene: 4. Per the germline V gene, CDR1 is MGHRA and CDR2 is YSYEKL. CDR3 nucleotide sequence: TGCGCCAGCAGCACTGGACAGGGAACAGATACGCAGTATTTT. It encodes CASSTGQGTDTQYF.

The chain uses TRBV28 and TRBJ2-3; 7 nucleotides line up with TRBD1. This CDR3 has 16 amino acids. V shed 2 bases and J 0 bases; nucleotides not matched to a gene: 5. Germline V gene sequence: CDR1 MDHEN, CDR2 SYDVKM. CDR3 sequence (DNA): TGTGCCAGCAGTTTAGTGAGGGGGCTAAGCACAGATACGCAGTATTTT. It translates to CASSLVRGLSTDTQYF.

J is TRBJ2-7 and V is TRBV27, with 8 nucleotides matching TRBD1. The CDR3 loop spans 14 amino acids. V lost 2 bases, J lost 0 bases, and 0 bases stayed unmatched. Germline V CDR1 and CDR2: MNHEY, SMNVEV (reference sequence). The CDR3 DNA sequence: TGTGCCAGCAGTTTAGGGACAGGCTCCTACGAGCAGTACTTC. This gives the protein CASSLGTGSYEQYF.

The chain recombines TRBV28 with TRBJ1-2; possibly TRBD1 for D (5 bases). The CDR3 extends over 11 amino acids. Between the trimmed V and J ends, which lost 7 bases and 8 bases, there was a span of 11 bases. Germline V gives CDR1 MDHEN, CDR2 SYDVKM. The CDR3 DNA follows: TGTGCCAGCATAGGGGTTAACGGCTACACCTTC. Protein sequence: CASIGVNGYTF.

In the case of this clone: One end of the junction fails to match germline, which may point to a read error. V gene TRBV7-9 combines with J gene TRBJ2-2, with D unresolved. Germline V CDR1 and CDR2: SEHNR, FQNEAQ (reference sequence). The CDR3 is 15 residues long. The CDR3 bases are TGTTCCAGCAGCTTACCGGCGGCGAACACCGGGGAGCTGTTTTTT. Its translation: CSSSLPAANTGELFF.

The CDR3 sequence: CASRGGGRSTDTQYF. CDR3 nucleotide sequence: TGTGCCAGCAGGGGTGGCGGGAGGAGCACAGATACGCAGTATTTT. The chain uses TRBV28 and TRBJ2-3; 8 bases match TRBD2. CDR1 is MDHEN and CDR2 is SYDVKM in the germline V gene. The CDR3 is made up of 15 amino acids. After removal of 6 bases from V and 0 bases from J, the junction contained 5 bases not matched to a gene.